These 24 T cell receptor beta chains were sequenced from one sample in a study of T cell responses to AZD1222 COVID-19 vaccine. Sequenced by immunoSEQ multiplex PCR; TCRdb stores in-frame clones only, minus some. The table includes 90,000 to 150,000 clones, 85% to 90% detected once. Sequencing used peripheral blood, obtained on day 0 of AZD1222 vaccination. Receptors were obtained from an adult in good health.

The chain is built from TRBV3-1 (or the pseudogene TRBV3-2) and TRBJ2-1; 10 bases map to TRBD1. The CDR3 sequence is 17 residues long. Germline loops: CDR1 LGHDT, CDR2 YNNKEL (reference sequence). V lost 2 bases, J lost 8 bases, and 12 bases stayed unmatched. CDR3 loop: CASSQFTGTGVLHEQFF. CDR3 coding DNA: TGTGCCAGCAGCCAATTTACCGGGACAGGGGTTTTACATGAGCAGTTCTTC.

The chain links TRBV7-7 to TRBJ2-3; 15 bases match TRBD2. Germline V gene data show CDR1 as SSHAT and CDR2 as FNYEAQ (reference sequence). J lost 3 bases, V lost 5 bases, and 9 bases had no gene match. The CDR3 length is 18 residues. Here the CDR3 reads CASSPRTSGGGRTDTQYF. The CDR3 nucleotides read TGTGCCAGCAGCCCCCGGACTAGCGGGGGGGGACGAACAGATACGCAGTATTTT.

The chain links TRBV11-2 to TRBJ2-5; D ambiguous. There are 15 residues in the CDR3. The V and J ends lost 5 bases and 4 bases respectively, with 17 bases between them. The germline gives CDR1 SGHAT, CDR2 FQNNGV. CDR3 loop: CASSAQTSVGETQYF. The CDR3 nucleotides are TGTGCCAGCAGCGCTCAGACTTCGGTTGGAGAGACCCAGTACTTC.

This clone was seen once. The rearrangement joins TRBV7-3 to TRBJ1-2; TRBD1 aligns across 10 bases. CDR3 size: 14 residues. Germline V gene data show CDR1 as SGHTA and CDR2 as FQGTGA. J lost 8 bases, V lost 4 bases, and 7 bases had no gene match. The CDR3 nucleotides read TGTGCCAGCAGCTCAGGGACAGGGGTTGAGGGCTACACCTTC. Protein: CASSSGTGVEGYTF. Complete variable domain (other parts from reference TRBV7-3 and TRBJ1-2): GAGVSQTPSNKVTEKGKYVELRCDPISGHTALYWYRQSLGQGPEFLIYFQGTGAADDSGLPNDRFFAVRPEGSVSTLKIQRTERGDSAVYLCASSSGTGVEGYTFGSGTRLTVV.

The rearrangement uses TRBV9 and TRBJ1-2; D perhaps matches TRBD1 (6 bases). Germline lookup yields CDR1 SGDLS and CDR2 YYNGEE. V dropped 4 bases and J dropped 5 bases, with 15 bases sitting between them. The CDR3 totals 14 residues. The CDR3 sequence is CASSPGGREYGYTF. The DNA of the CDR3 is TGTGCCAGCAGCCCGGGGGGGCGGGAGTATGGCTACACCTTC.

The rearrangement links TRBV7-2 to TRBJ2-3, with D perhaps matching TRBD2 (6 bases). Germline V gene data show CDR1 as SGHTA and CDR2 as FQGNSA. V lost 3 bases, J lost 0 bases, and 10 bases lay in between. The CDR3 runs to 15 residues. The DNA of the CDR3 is TGTGCCAGCAGCTTGGGACTCACAAGCACAGATACGCAGTATTTT. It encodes CASSLGLTSTDTQYF.

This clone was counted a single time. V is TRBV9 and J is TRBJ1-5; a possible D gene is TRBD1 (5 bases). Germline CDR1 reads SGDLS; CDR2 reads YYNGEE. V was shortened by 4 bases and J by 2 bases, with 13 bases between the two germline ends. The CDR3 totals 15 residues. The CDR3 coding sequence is TGTGCCAGCAGCCTTGGGACCGGGGGCAATCAGCCCCAGCATTTT. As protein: CASSLGTGGNQPQHF.

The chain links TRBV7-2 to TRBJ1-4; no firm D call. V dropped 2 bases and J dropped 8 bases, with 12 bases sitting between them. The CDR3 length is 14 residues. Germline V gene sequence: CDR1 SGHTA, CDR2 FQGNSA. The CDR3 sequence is CASSLMGRSEKLFF. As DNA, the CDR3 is TGTGCCAGCAGCTTAATGGGCAGAAGCGAAAAACTGTTTTTT.

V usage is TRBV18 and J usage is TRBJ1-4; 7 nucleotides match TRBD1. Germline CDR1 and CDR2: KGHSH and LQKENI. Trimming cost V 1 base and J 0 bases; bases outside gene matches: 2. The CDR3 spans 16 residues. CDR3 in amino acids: CASSPRQGPTNEKLFF. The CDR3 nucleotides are TGTGCCAGCTCACCACGACAGGGTCCAACTAATGAAAAACTGTTTTTT.

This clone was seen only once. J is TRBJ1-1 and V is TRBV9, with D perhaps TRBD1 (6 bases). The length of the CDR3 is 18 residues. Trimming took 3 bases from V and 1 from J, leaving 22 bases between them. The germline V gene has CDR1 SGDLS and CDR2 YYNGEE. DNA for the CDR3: TGTGCCAGCAGCGGTAGAGGGTCAGGGGTAATGGGGAACACTGAAGCTTTCTTT. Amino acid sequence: CASSGRGSGVMGNTEAFF.

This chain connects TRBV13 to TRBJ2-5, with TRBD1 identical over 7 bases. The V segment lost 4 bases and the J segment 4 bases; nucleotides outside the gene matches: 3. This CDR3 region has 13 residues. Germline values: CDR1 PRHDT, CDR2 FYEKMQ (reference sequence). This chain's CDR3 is CASSWTGRETQYF. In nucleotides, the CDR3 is TGTGCCAGCAGCTGGACAGGACGAGAGACCCAGTACTTC.

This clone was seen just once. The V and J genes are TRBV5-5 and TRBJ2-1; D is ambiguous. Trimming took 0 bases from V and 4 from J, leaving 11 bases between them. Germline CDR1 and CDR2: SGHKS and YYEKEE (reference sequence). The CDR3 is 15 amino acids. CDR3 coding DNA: TGTGCCAGCAGCTTGGCCTGGGCGGAATACAATGAGCAGTTCTTC. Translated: CASSLAWAEYNEQFF.

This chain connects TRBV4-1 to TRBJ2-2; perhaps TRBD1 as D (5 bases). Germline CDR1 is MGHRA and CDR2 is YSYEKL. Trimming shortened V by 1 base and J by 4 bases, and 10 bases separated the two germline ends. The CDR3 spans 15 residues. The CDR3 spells CASSQVGRGTGELFF. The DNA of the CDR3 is TGCGCCAGCAGCCAAGTGGGAAGGGGCACCGGGGAGCTGTTTTTT.

The CDR3 protein is CASTEQLFSGNTIYF. The DNA for the CDR3 is TGTGCCAGCACCGAACAACTTTTCTCTGGAAACACCATATATTTT. The V call is TRBV7-2, the J call TRBJ1-3, with D uncertain. V dropped 7 bases and J dropped 0 bases, with 13 bases sitting between them. Germline CDR1 is SGHTA and CDR2 is FQGNSA. The CDR3 contains 15 residues.

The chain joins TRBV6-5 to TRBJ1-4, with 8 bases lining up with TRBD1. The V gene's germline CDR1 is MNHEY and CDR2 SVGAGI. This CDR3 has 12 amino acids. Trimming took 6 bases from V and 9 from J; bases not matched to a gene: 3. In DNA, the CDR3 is TGTGCCAGCAGAACAGGGGGGAAAAAACTGTTTTTT. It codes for CASRTGGKKLFF.

The CDR3 DNA sequence: TGTGCCAGCAGCATTAAGTTAGGAGAGACCCAGTACTTC. It codes for CASSIKLGETQYF. This chain uses TRBV7-3 with TRBJ2-5; D unclear. Trimming left V 5 bases short and J 4 bases short, with 11 bases between. Germline V gene sequence: CDR1 SGHTA, CDR2 FQGTGA. This CDR3 has 13 amino acids.

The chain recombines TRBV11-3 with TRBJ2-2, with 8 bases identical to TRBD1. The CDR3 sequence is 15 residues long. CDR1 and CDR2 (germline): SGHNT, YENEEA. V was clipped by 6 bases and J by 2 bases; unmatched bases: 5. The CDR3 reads CASSIQGVNTGELFF. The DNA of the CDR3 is TGTGCCAGCAGTATACAGGGGGTCAACACCGGGGAGCTGTTTTTT.

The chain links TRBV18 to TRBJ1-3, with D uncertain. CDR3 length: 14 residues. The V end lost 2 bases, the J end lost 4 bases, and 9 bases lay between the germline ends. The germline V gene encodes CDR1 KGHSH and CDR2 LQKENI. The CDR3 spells CASSPSSVGNTIYF. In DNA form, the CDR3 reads TGTGCCAGCTCACCATCTTCTGTGGGAAACACCATATATTTT.

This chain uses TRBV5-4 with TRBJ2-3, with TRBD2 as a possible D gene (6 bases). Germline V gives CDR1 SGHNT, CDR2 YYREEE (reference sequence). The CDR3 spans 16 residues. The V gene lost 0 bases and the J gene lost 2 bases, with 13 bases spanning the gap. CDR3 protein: CASSLGPGVVTDTQYF. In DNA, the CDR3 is TGTGCCAGCAGCTTGGGGCCGGGAGTAGTCACAGATACGCAGTATTTT. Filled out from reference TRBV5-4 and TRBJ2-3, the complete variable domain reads ETGVTQSPTHLIKTRGQQVTLRCSSQSGHNTVSWYQQALGQGPQFIFQYYREEENGRGNFPPRFSGLQFPNYSSELNVNALELDDSALYLCASSLGPGVVTDTQYFGPGTRLTVL.

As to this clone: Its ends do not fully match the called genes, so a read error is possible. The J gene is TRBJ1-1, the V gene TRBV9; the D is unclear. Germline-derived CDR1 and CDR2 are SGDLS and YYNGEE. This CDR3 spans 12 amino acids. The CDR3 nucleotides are TGTGCCAGCAGCGTACCCGGGCCTCATTATTACTTT. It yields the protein CASSVPGPHYYF.

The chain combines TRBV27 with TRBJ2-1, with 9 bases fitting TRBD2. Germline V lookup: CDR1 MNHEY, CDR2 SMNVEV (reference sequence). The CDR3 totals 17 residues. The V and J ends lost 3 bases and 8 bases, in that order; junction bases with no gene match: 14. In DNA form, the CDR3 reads TGTGCCAGCAGTTTCACAAGAGCCGGGACTAGCAACTATGAGCAGTTCTTC. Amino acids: CASSFTRAGTSNYEQFF.

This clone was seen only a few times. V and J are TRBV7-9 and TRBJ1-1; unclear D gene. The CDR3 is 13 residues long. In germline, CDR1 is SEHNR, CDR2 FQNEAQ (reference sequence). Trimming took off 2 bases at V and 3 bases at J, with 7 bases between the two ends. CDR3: CASSLMMDTEAFF. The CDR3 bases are TGTGCCAGCAGCTTAATGATGGACACTGAAGCTTTCTTT.

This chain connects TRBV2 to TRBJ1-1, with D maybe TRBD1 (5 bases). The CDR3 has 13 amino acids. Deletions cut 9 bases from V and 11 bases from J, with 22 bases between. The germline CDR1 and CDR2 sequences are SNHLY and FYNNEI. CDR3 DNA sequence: TGTGCCAGTGTCGACCGGGGCCCGAGGGTCGCTTTCTTT. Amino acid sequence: CASVDRGPRVAFF.

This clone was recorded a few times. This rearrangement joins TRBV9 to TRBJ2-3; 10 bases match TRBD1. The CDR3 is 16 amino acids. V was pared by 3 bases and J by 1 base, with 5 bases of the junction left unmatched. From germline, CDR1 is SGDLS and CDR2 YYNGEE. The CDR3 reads CASSARDRGGTDTQYF. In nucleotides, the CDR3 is TGTGCCAGCAGCGCTCGGGACAGGGGTGGCACAGATACGCAGTATTTT.